The next 29 T cell receptor beta chains were all read from a single sample in a study of cytomegalovirus exposure and HLA in healthy donors. PCR employed 60 Vbeta and 13 Jbeta primers. Some clones are missing from TCRdb's copy, which holds only in-frame ones; the method was immunoSEQ multiplex PCR. The data show about 140,000 clones, roughly 79% seen once. Material for sequencing was PBMCs. These receptor sequences come from a man between 18 and 29 years old in good health and CMV-seronegative.

The chain links TRBV6-5 to TRBJ1-1; tentatively, D is TRBD1 (5 bases). Trimming left V 5 bases short and J 1 base short, with 11 bases between. CDR1 MNHEY and CDR2 SVGAGI come from the germline V gene. The CDR3 runs to 14 residues. CDR3 sequence reads: CASSEQVGNTEAFF. CDR3 bases: TGTGCCAGCAGTGAACAGGTCGGGAACACTGAAGCTTTCTTT.

This sequence joins TRBV7-2 and TRBJ2-7, with 7 bases that match TRBD1. The CDR3 runs to 15 residues. The V gene end was trimmed by 3 bases and the J gene end by 2 bases; junction bases not matched to a gene: 7. Germline CDR1 and CDR2: SGHTA and FQGNSA. The CDR3 is CASSFRDRPTYEQYF. The CDR3 region has the DNA TGTGCCAGCAGCTTCCGGGACAGACCTACCTACGAGCAGTACTTC.

The genes are TRBV15 and TRBJ1-5, with 8 bases aligning to TRBD1. J was trimmed by 3 bases and V by 8 bases; bases with no gene match: 3. Germline V gene sequence: CDR1 LNHNV, CDR2 YYDKDF (reference sequence). CDR3 length: 13 amino acids. Here the CDR3 DNA reads TGTGCCACCGCGGACAGGGCCAATCAGCCCCAGCATTTT. It codes for CATADRANQPQHF.

This clone was recorded once. This chain connects TRBV2 to TRBJ1-2, with TRBD1 matching 8 bases. The CDR3 runs 14 residues. V gave up 6 bases and J gave up 6 bases; unmatched junction bases: 9. Germline values: CDR1 SNHLY, CDR2 FYNNEI. CDR3 sequence (DNA): TGTGCCAGCAGAGAGGGACAGGCCCGTGATGGCTACACCTTC. Its protein product is CASREGQARDGYTF.

This clone was observed a handful of times. The genes are TRBV19 and TRBJ1-1; D is perhaps TRBD1 (6 bases). Germline V gene sequence: CDR1 LNHDA, CDR2 SQIVND (reference sequence). The CDR3 is 11 residues long. With 7 bases removed from V and 6 bases from J, the gap between germline ends came to 9 bases. CDR3 loop: CASKGVSEAFF. The CDR3 bases are TGTGCCAGTAAGGGGGTCTCTGAAGCTTTCTTT.

The chain joins TRBV7-2 to TRBJ2-5; 7 bases align to TRBD2. The J call may be in error: the DNA end matches TRBJ2-7 better. CDR1 SGHTA and CDR2 FQGNSA come from the germline V gene. CDR3 length equals 14 residues. As DNA, the CDR3 is TGTGCCAGCAGACGTGGCGGGGGACGCTACGAGCAGTACTTC. Protein: CASRRGGGRYEQYF.

The chain carries TRBV5-4 and TRBJ2-1; 8 bases align to TRBD1. This CDR3 has 15 residues. Unmatched junction bases numbered 11, after V lost 5 bases and J lost 7 bases. Germline lookup yields CDR1 SGHNT and CDR2 YYREEE (reference sequence). The CDR3 sequence is CASSFWTGSGNEQFF. The CDR3 region has the DNA TGTGCCAGCAGTTTTTGGACAGGGTCAGGAAATGAGCAGTTCTTC.

V gene TRBV9 combines with J gene TRBJ1-1; D remains ambiguous. V lost 4 bases to trimming and J lost 7 bases, with 14 bases between them. CDR3 size: 13 residues. Germline CDR1 and CDR2: SGDLS and YYNGEE. The CDR3: CASSNDPRLEAFF. The DNA for the CDR3 is TGTGCCAGCAGCAATGACCCGAGGCTTGAAGCTTTCTTT.

This chain connects TRBV10-3 to TRBJ1-1; 9 bases agree with TRBD1. There are 14 residues in the CDR3. Germline V gene lookup returns CDR1 ENHRY and CDR2 SYGVKD. V trimming: 8 bases; J trimming: 1 base; junction bases outside the gene matches: 5. The CDR3 coding sequence is TGTGCCATCGGCGGACAGGGGCCGAACACTGAAGCTTTCTTT. Amino acids: CAIGGQGPNTEAFF.

This clone appeared a few times. The V call is TRBV5-6, the J call TRBJ1-4, with 7 bases lining up with TRBD1. Germline CDR1 is SGHDT and CDR2 is YYEEEE. Unmatched junction bases numbered 3, after V lost 0 bases and J lost 4 bases. The CDR3 covers 15 residues. CDR3 sequence (DNA): TGTGCCAGCAGCTTGGCGGGACAGTTTAATGAAAAACTGTTTTTT. It is translated as CASSLAGQFNEKLFF.

The chain carries TRBV25-1 and TRBJ2-2; 11 bases are a match to TRBD1. V lost 6 bases to trimming and J lost 5 bases; unmatched junction nucleotides: 5. The CDR3 spans 15 residues. Looked up from germline, CDR1 is MGHDK and CDR2 is SYGVNS. CDR3 DNA sequence: TGTGCCAGCAGGCCTGGGACAGGGGGGACCGGGGAGCTGTTTTTT. This codes for CASRPGTGGTGELFF. Looking up the rest from reference TRBV25-1 and TRBJ2-2 gives the full variable domain: EADIYQTPRYLVIGTGKKITLECSQTMGHDKMYWYQQDPGMELHLIHYSYGVNSTEKGDLSSESTVSRIRTEHFPLTLESARPSHTSQYLCASRPGTGGTGELFFGEGSRLTVL.

This chain connects TRBV25-1 to TRBJ1-6, with TRBD1 as a possible D gene (5 bases). Germline lookup yields CDR1 MGHDK and CDR2 SYGVNS. This CDR3 has 11 residues. V lost 6 bases and J lost 14, with 11 bases in between. CDR3 protein: CASSRTGALHF. CDR3 DNA: TGTGCCAGCAGCCGGACGGGGGCCCTCCACTTT.

V gene TRBV10-3 combines with J gene TRBJ1-2; the D gene is possibly TRBD1 (5 bases). The CDR3 sequence is 14 residues long. V was shortened by 5 bases and J by 10 bases, with 20 bases between the two germline ends. Per the germline V gene, CDR1 is ENHRY and CDR2 is SYGVKD. In DNA form, the CDR3 reads TGTGCCATCAGTAAAGACAGTCCGATAGGTGACTACACCTTC. This sequence encodes CAISKDSPIGDYTF.

The J gene is TRBJ2-7, the V gene TRBV4-2, with 10 bases fitting TRBD1. CDR3 length equals 17 residues. Germline V gene lookup returns CDR1 LGHNA and CDR2 YNFKEQ. V lost 2 bases and J lost 3; bases outside the gene matches: 10. This chain's CDR3 is CASSQPTGTGVDYEQYF. For the CDR3, the DNA is TGTGCCAGCAGCCAACCCACCGGGACAGGGGTTGACTACGAGCAGTACTTC.

The V gene is TRBV7-9, the J gene TRBJ1-1, with D possibly matching TRBD1 (5 bases). Germline V CDR1 and CDR2: SEHNR, FQNEAQ (reference sequence). This CDR3 has 12 residues. The V end was cut by 6 bases, the J end by 4 bases, with 9 bases between. The CDR3 here is CASRRGGTEAFF. The DNA of the CDR3 is TGTGCCAGCAGGAGGGGAGGCACTGAAGCTTTCTTT.

The chain combines TRBV6-1 with TRBJ1-1; 9 bases are a match to TRBD1. The germline gives CDR1 MNHNS, CDR2 SASEGT. After removal of 8 bases from V and 4 bases from J, the junction contained 8 bases not matched to a gene. The CDR3 covers 14 residues. The CDR3 protein is CASGRDRVGTEAFF. The CDR3 nucleotides read TGTGCCAGCGGCCGGGACAGGGTGGGCACTGAAGCTTTCTTT.

This rearrangement joins TRBV15 to TRBJ1-2, with D hard to call. Germline V gene sequence: CDR1 LNHNV, CDR2 YYDKDF (reference sequence). This CDR3 comprises 14 residues. Between the trimmed V and J ends, which lost 0 bases and 8 bases, there was a span of 13 bases. This chain's CDR3 is CATSRDLRSEGYTF. CDR3 sequence (DNA): TGTGCCACCAGCAGAGATCTCAGGTCGGAAGGCTACACCTTC.

DNA for the CDR3: TGTGCCAGCAGCCATGGTGGGGGGGCCAAAAACATTCAGTACTTC. The encoded protein is CASSHGGGAKNIQYF. The chain joins TRBV7-2 to TRBJ2-4; D may be TRBD2 (6 bases). Looked up from germline, CDR1 is SGHTA and CDR2 is FQGNSA. CDR3 size: 15 residues. V was trimmed by 5 bases and J by 1 base, leaving 12 bases between them.

The chain combines TRBV27 with TRBJ2-5; tentatively, D is TRBD2 (5 bases). The length of the CDR3 is 14 residues. Germline CDR1 MNHEY, CDR2 SMNVEV (reference sequence). Trimming took 2 bases from V and 5 from J, leaving 12 bases between them. Here the CDR3 reads CASSLRPTGETQYF. CDR3 coding DNA: TGTGCCAGCAGTTTACGTCCAACGGGGGAGACCCAGTACTTC.

The chain carries TRBV5-1 and TRBJ1-1, with D hard to call. V gave up 0 bases and J gave up 6 bases, with 12 bases separating them. Germline V CDR1 and CDR2: SGHRS, YFSETQ. There are 14 residues in the CDR3. The CDR3 DNA reads TGCGCCAGCAGCTTGGAAGTTAGTATCGCTGAAGCTTTCTTT. Translation gives CASSLEVSIAEAFF.

This sequence joins TRBV6-6 and TRBJ2-5; D is possibly TRBD2 (5 bases). V was clipped by 8 bases and J by 3 bases, with 7 bases between them. The CDR3 runs to 11 residues. Germline loops: CDR1 MNHNY, CDR2 SVGAGI (reference sequence). CDR3 in amino acids: CASGGKETQYF. CDR3 bases: TGTGCCAGCGGAGGAAAAGAGACCCAGTACTTC.

This chain links TRBV27 with TRBJ2-5; 9 bases fit TRBD1. Per the germline V gene, CDR1 is MNHEY and CDR2 is SMNVEV (reference sequence). After removal of 5 bases from V and 7 bases from J, the junction contained 5 bases not matched to a gene. This CDR3 comprises 13 residues. CDR3 residues: CASSPGTGMTQYF. For the CDR3, the DNA is TGTGCCAGCAGTCCCGGGACAGGGATGACCCAGTACTTC.

The CDR3 region is CATTGATEAFF. The CDR3 DNA reads TGTGCCACAACAGGGGCCACTGAAGCTTTCTTT. The genes are TRBV6-5 and TRBJ1-1; 7 bases map to TRBD1. This CDR3 is built from 11 residues. CDR1 and CDR2 (germline): MNHEY, SVGAGI. V lost 10 bases, J lost 4 bases, and 3 bases stayed unmatched.

The chain has TRBV27 and TRBJ1-5; 9 bases map to TRBD1. This CDR3 has 13 residues. Germline V gene data show CDR1 as MNHEY and CDR2 as SMNVEV (reference sequence). The V gene end was trimmed by 5 bases and the J gene end by 9 bases; junction bases not matched to a gene: 5. The CDR3 DNA reads as TGTGCCAGCAGTCATGGGACAGGGTGGCCCCAGCATTTT. Translation gives CASSHGTGWPQHF.

Concerning this clone itself: Germline is not matched at one junction end, which may reflect a read error. The chain links TRBV7-9 to TRBJ2-7, with 8 bases that match TRBD1. This CDR3 contains 15 residues. Germline V CDR1 and CDR2: SEHNR, FQNEAQ (reference sequence). CDR3 loop: CSSSLDRVRRDEQYF. CDR3 in DNA: TGTTCCAGCAGCCTGGACAGGGTCCGGCGTGACGAGCAGTACTTC.

The V call is TRBV6-6, the J call TRBJ1-4; 7 bases match TRBD1. The V gene's germline CDR1 is MNHNY and CDR2 SVGAGI (reference sequence). Unmatched junction bases numbered 5, after V lost 2 bases and J lost 2 bases. The CDR3 length is 16 residues. The CDR3 region is CASSYPPGQTNEKLFF. DNA of the CDR3: TGTGCCAGCAGTTACCCTCCGGGACAGACTAATGAAAAACTGTTTTTT.

The chain employs TRBV13 and TRBJ1-2, with 9 positions matching TRBD1. This CDR3 contains 15 residues. The germline CDR1 and CDR2 sequences are PRHDT and FYEKMQ (reference sequence). The J segment lost 4 bases and the V segment lost 5 bases, leaving 8 bases of the junction unmatched. This CDR3 reads CASSPLQGAGYGYTF. The DNA for the CDR3 is TGTGCCAGCAGCCCGTTACAGGGGGCAGGCTATGGCTACACCTTC.

This chain uses TRBV4-2 with TRBJ2-1, with D tentatively TRBD1 (5 bases). This CDR3 is built from 12 residues. V dropped 3 bases and J dropped 8 bases, with 8 bases sitting between them. The germline V gene encodes CDR1 LGHNA and CDR2 YNFKEQ. In nucleotides, the CDR3 is TGTGCCAGCAGCCACGTAGGGGATGAGCAGTTCTTC. It codes for CASSHVGDEQFF.

V is TRBV7-3 and J is TRBJ1-3, with a possible D match to TRBD1 (6 bases). Trimming pared 0 bases from V and 3 bases from J, leaving 9 bases between. This CDR3 has 15 amino acids. The germline gives CDR1 SGHTA, CDR2 FQGTGA. The CDR3 is CASSLTQGGGNTIYF. The CDR3 DNA reads TGTGCCAGCAGCTTAACACAGGGTGGTGGAAACACCATATATTTT.